This T cell receptor (beta chain) originates from a study of technical replicates of blood from a handful of donors. Produced via immunoSEQ multiplex PCR; TCRdb's table is partial and in-frame only. Here the sample spans around 76,000 clones, 98% being singletons. This CDR3 has 15 residues. The count of this clone is one. This clonotype originated in a human donor in good health. This chain connects TRBV1 to TRBJ2-6; the table assigns TRBD1, which was not confirmed against the DNA. TRBV1 is a pseudogene locus. Specimen: T cells isolated from PBMCs. The chain's CDR3 is CTSSHGQGKTNVLTF. CDR3 bases: TGCACCAGCAGCCACGGACAGGGAAAGACCAACGTCCTGACTTTC.